These T cell receptor beta chains were read from a single sample in a study of regulatory T cells in long-lasting Graves disease. TCRdb redid the calling of the multiplex PCR reads with MiXCR, one entry per CDR3 protein. The table records roughly 510,000 distinct CDR3 sequences, about 16% of them present only once. The sample also formed part of further work on T cells in Graves' hyperthyroidism and ophthalmopathy.

The sample in question was peripheral blood mononuclear cells (PBMCs), obtained at new diagnosis, from a patient treated with antithyroid drugs. Receptor source: a man aged 18 to 30 with Graves disease. Both conserved end residues are part of each CDR3. D genes are given only for firm matches. Size is omitted from some rows. Given values are once, few, many or a class for expanded clones.

D,size,V,J,CDR3,DNA
-,many,TRBV5-1,TRBJ2-1,CASSLVGEYYNEQFF,TGCGCCAGCAGCTTGGTAGGGGAGTACTACAATGAGCAGTTCTTC
-,few,TRBV7-3,TRBJ2-2,CASSSNRGGIGELFF,TGTGCCAGCAGCTCTAACAGGGGGGGCATCGGGGAGCTGTTTTTT
-,many,TRBV12-3/TRBV12-4,TRBJ2-1,CASSSLGDGSYNEQFF,TGTGCCAGCAGTTCCCTGGGGGACGGTTCCTACAATGAGCAGTTCTTC
-,many,TRBV6-2/TRBV6-3,TRBJ1-5,CASSYAQDSNQPQHF,TGTGCCAGCAGTTACGCCCAGGATAGCAATCAGCCCCAGCATTTT
-,many,TRBV12-3/TRBV12-4,TRBJ2-2,CASTPEGTRNTGELFF,TGTGCCAGCACCCCCGAGGGGACACGGAACACCGGGGAGCTGTTTTTT
TRBD2,-,TRBV9,TRBJ2-1,CASSGLVNNEQFF,TGTGCCAGCTCAGGACTAGTGAACAATGAGCAGTTCTTC
-,-,TRBV7-3,TRBJ2-3,CASSLGSRDTDTQYF,TGTGCCAGCAGCTTAGGATCCCGGGACACAGATACGCAGTATTTT
TRBD2,-,TRBV29-1,TRBJ2-1,CSVSKELAPYNEQFF,TGCAGCGTTTCTAAGGAACTAGCGCCTTACAATGAGCAGTTCTTC
TRBD2,many,TRBV28,TRBJ2-7,CASNPFGRATYEQYF,TGTGCCAGCAATCCGTTTGGGAGGGCAACCTACGAGCAGTACTTC
TRBD1,many,TRBV28,TRBJ2-5,CASSWAVEGAGETQYF,TGTGCCAGCAGTTGGGCGGTAGAGGGGGCGGGAGAGACCCAGTACTTC
-,-,TRBV6-1,TRBJ2-7,CASTFSWTGSSYEQYF,TGTGCCAGCACGTTCTCATGGACGGGAAGCTCCTACGAGCAGTACTTC
-,few,TRBV28,TRBJ1-2,CASSFYDYGYTF,TGTGCCAGCAGTTTTTACGACTATGGCTACACCTTC
TRBD2,few,TRBV24-1,TRBJ2-2,CATSDWGLAGETGELFF,TGTGCCACCAGTGATTGGGGACTAGCGGGAGAGACCGGGGAGCTGTTTTTT
TRBD1,many,TRBV27,TRBJ1-5,CASSHRQGSQPQHF,TGTGCCAGCAGTCACCGACAGGGGAGTCAGCCCCAGCATTTT
TRBD1,-,TRBV19,TRBJ2-3,CASSSETGGVTDTQYF,TGTGCCAGTAGTTCCGAGACAGGGGGGGTCACAGATACGCAGTATTTT
TRBD2,few,TRBV12-3/TRBV12-4,TRBJ2-1,CASSLGPGLIHNEQFF,TGTGCCAGCAGCTTGGGTCCGGGACTAATTCACAATGAGCAGTTCTTC
TRBD1,many,TRBV7-9,TRBJ2-7,CASNTLGTGSYEQYF,TGTGCCAGCAATACCTTAGGGACAGGATCCTACGAGCAGTACTTC
-,-,TRBV9,TRBJ2-7,CASSVEPHPLDEQYF,TGTGCCAGCAGCGTAGAGCCTCACCCTCTGGACGAGCAGTACTTC
-,many,TRBV2,TRBJ1-4,CASSVKTLREKLFF,TGTGCCAGCAGTGTCAAGACCCTGAGAGAAAAACTGTTTTTT
TRBD1,few,TRBV7-8,TRBJ1-5,CASSLAIVGDRGNQPQHF,TGTGCCAGCAGCTTAGCTATCGTCGGGGACAGGGGCAATCAGCCCCAGCATTTT
-,many,TRBV12-3/TRBV12-4,TRBJ2-3,CASSQAATPDTQYF,TGTGCCAGCAGTCAAGCGGCCACTCCAGATACGCAGTATTTT
TRBD2,many,TRBV28,TRBJ2-5,CASKLGGGETQYF,TGTGCCAGCAAACTGGGCGGGGGAGAGACCCAGTACTTC
-,-,TRBV15,TRBJ1-4,CATSQRVNEKLFF,TGTGCCACCAGCCAGCGGGTTAATGAAAAACTGTTTTTT
-,many,TRBV11-2,TRBJ1-4,CASSPTGPNEKLFF,TGTGCCAGCAGCCCGACCGGCCCAAATGAAAAACTGTTTTTT
-,-,TRBV4-2,TRBJ2-5,CASSQAKGGETQYF,TGTGCCAGCAGCCAAGCTAAGGGCGGGGAGACCCAGTACTTC
TRBD1,few,TRBV6-2/TRBV6-3,TRBJ2-7,CASSYSRDRPATYEQYF,TGTGCCAGCAGTTACTCGAGGGACAGGCCCGCCACCTACGAGCAGTACTTC
-,-,TRBV12-3/TRBV12-4,TRBJ1-5,CASSLSGAGQPQHF,TGTGCCAGCAGTTTATCTGGGGCAGGACAGCCCCAGCATTTT
-,-,TRBV24-1,TRBJ2-1,CATSDGAGSYNEQFF,TGTGCCACCAGTGATGGGGCGGGCTCCTACAATGAGCAGTTCTTC
TRBD2,-,TRBV9,TRBJ2-1,CASNPSGDYNEQFF,TGTGCCAGCAACCCTAGCGGGGACTACAATGAGCAGTTCTTC
TRBD1,-,TRBV6-2/TRBV6-3,TRBJ1-6,CASSYSAGTGGGSPLHF,TGTGCCAGCAGTTACTCGGCCGGGACAGGGGGCGGGTCACCCCTCCACTTT
-,-,TRBV19,TRBJ2-1,CASSIRSEQFF,TGTGCCAGTAGTATCCGAAGTGAGCAGTTCTTC
-,-,TRBV20-1,TRBJ1-1,CSALGRGETEAFF,TGCAGTGCGTTGGGACGGGGGGAGACTGAAGCTTTCTTT
-,many,TRBV3-1,TRBJ2-7,CASSQASYEQYF,TGTGCCAGCAGCCAAGCTTCCTACGAGCAGTACTTC
TRBD1,-,TRBV28,TRBJ1-5,CASRPGQGLRGQPQHF,TGTGCCAGCAGACCGGGACAGGGCTTACGAGGACAGCCCCAGCATTTT
-,-,TRBV7-9,TRBJ1-4,CASSLAPAGLNEKLFF,TGTGCCAGCAGCTTAGCTCCTGCAGGGCTGAATGAAAAACTGTTTTTT
-,many,TRBV2,TRBJ2-5,CASRSRSRVETQYF,TGTGCCAGCAGGAGCCGTTCCCGGGTCGAGACCCAGTACTTC
-,many,TRBV7-9,TRBJ2-3,CASSWDRRKSSTDTQYF,TGTGCCAGCAGTTGGGACCGACGGAAGTCTAGCACAGATACGCAGTATTTT
-,-,TRBV6-2/TRBV6-3,TRBJ2-1,CASSSRLDYNEQFF,TGTGCCAGCAGTTCTCGGCTAGACTACAATGAGCAGTTCTTC
-,many,TRBV2,TRBJ1-1,CASSEYFRCPF,TGTGCCAGCAGTGAATATTTCCGATGCCCTTTT
TRBD2,many,TRBV11-2,TRBJ2-4,CASSSRLAGALKNIQYF,TGTGCCAGCAGCTCCAGACTAGCGGGAGCACTCAAAAACATTCAGTACTTC
TRBD1,few,TRBV25-1,TRBJ1-1,CASSGTGGFAEAFF,TGTGCCAGCAGTGGGACAGGGGGTTTTGCTGAAGCTTTCTTT
TRBD2,many,TRBV7-2,TRBJ2-5,CASSPPRISGRGRDF,TGTGCCAGCAGCCCCCCGCGGATCAGCGGGAGGGGACGGGACTTC
-,many,TRBV20-1,TRBJ2-1,CSAISPTQGDEQFF,TGCAGTGCTATATCCCCCACACAGGGAGATGAGCAGTTCTTC
-,few,TRBV3-1,TRBJ2-7,CASSQDRVHEQYF,TGTGCCAGCAGCCAAGATAGGGTCCACGAGCAGTACTTC
TRBD1,-,TRBV19,TRBJ2-1,CASSIQRGLVHNEQFF,TGTGCCAGTAGTATCCAGAGGGGGCTAGTTCACAATGAGCAGTTCTTC
TRBD2,few,TRBV6-1,TRBJ2-1,CASAAGGWNEQFF,TGTGCCAGCGCGGCGGGAGGTTGGAATGAGCAGTTCTTC
TRBD1,many,TRBV7-2,TRBJ2-2,CASSPRQGARRTGELFF,TGTGCCAGCAGCCCCCGACAGGGGGCGCGTCGGACCGGGGAGCTGTTTTTT
TRBD1,many,TRBV3-1,TRBJ1-4,CASSAGQGPEKLFF,TGTGCCAGCAGCGCCGGACAGGGACCCGAAAAACTGTTTTTT
-,many,TRBV12-3/TRBV12-4,TRBJ1-1,CASSRTVGTEAFF,TGTGCCAGCAGCCGCACGGTGGGGACTGAAGCTTTCTTT
-,many,TRBV7-2,TRBJ2-1,CASSSWTGSYNEQFF,TGTGCCAGCAGCTCTTGGACTGGATCCTACAATGAGCAGTTCTTC
TRBD1,-,TRBV3-1,TRBJ1-2,CASSQEGQVYGYTF,TGTGCCAGCAGCCAAGAGGGACAGGTCTATGGCTACACCTTC
TRBD2,-,TRBV18,TRBJ2-2,CASSPSMAGVSGELFF,TGTGCCAGCTCACCAAGCATGGCGGGAGTCAGCGGGGAGCTGTTTTTT
-,many,TRBV3-1,TRBJ1-1,CASSQGGQLNTEAFF,TGTGCCAGCAGCCAAGGGGGACAATTGAACACTGAAGCTTTCTTT
-,many,TRBV20-1,TRBJ2-7,CSAKGLLPDEQYF,TGCAGTGCTAAAGGGCTCCTGCCGGACGAGCAGTACTTC
-,few,TRBV11-2,TRBJ2-3,CANSLDIVGTDTQYF,TGTGCCAACAGCTTAGACATCGTCGGCACAGATACGCAGTATTTT
TRBD1,-,TRBV13,TRBJ2-7,CASSLGTGPIYEQYF,TGTGCCAGCAGCCTCGGGACAGGGCCCATCTACGAGCAGTACTTC